Below are 21 T cell receptor beta chains sequenced from a single sample in a study of CXCR3-negative and CXCR3-positive naive CD8 T cells. Study-wide findings and caveats: Hydrophobicity was higher for TRB CDR3s found in CXCR3-positive naive cells than in CXCR3-negative naive cells.

Their antigen targets remain unknown. UMI labels and 5' RACE were used to prepare the TRB cDNA libraries. TCRdb re-called the 5' RACE reads and catalogs CDR3 proteins one per entry, DNA excluded. This repertoire includes 150,000 or so distinct CDR3 sequences. Sequenced material: naive CXCR3+ CD8+ T cells from blood. The subset was: CD45RO-CCR7+CD27+CD95- naive CD8+ T cells expressing CXCR3 (TNR3+). Receptor source: a human donor in good health. Some clones in this sample may be carry-over from other donors' samples.

This rearrangement joins TRBV20-1 to TRBJ2-1; the TCRdb call, TRBD1, lacks DNA for checking. Germline V lookup: CDR1 DFQATT, CDR2 SNEGSKA (reference sequence). The CDR3 is 16 residues long. CDR3 protein: CSAGGALLTSYNEQFF.

This rearrangement joins TRBV19 to TRBJ2-6. Germline V gene sequence: CDR1 LNHDA, CDR2 SQIVND (reference sequence). The CDR3 length is 17 residues. CDR3 residues: CASSIYSGISGANVLTF.

The V call is TRBV29-1, the J call TRBJ1-1. Germline V gives CDR1 SQVTM, CDR2 ANQGSEA. This CDR3 contains 12 residues. CDR3 loop: CSVEGSTAEAFF.

The V gene is TRBV4-1, the J gene TRBJ2-7; TCRdb outputs TRBD2, but without DNA this stays unchecked. The germline gives CDR1 MGHRA, CDR2 YSYEKL. This CDR3 has 16 amino acids. The CDR3 sequence is CASSRQAGTSGYEQYF.

The rearrangement joins TRBV20-1 to TRBJ2-7; as DNA is missing, the TRBD1 call by TCRdb cannot be tested. CDR1 DFQATT and CDR2 SNEGSKA come from the germline V gene (reference sequence). CDR3 length: 14 amino acids. This CDR3 is CSARALGHAYEQYF.

V and J are TRBV14 and TRBJ2-2; TCRdb's assignment of TRBD1 cannot be checked, as there is no DNA. The CDR3 contains 14 residues. Germline CDR1 is SGHDN and CDR2 is FVKESK. The CDR3 sequence: CASSLHRGPGELFF.

This chain joins TRBV20-1 and TRBJ2-7; TCRdb lists TRBD1, though no DNA is available to test this call. The CDR3 contains 12 residues. Germline CDR1 is DFQATT and CDR2 is SNEGSKA (reference sequence). The chain's CDR3 is CSRQAPTYEQYF.

The chain is built from TRBV6-2 or TRBV6-3 and TRBJ2-5; TCRdb indicates TRBD2, and absent DNA this call remains unverified. Germline V lookup: CDR1 MNHEY, CDR2 SVGEGT. The CDR3 has 17 amino acids. The CDR3 loop reads CASSYSEGLALQETQYF.

CDR3 sequence: CSGDRGETQYF. The V and J genes are TRBV29-1 and TRBJ2-5; with no DNA, the TCRdb D assignment of TRBD1 cannot be verified. The CDR3 length is 11 residues. CDR1 is SQVTM and CDR2 is ANQGSEA in the germline V gene.

The chain employs TRBV18 and TRBJ2-1. CDR1 and CDR2 (germline): KGHSH, LQKENI. This CDR3 has 12 residues. CDR3 in amino acids: CASSPFGGEQFF.

The genes are TRBV5-8 and TRBJ1-4; TCRdb gives TRBD1 as the D gene, but with no DNA this cannot be confirmed. Germline loops: CDR1 SGHTS, CDR2 YDEGEE. This CDR3 contains 14 residues. The CDR3 region is CASSPGQHNEKLFF.

The chain combines TRBV21-1 with TRBJ2-2; the TCRdb D gene call, TRBD1, has no DNA to confirm it. TRBV21-1 is a recognized pseudogene. The CDR3 covers 17 residues. The CDR3 here is CASSKAALLGATGELFF.

This chain connects TRBV2 to TRBJ1-6. This CDR3 spans 13 amino acids. Germline CDR1 is SNHLY and CDR2 is FYNNEI. CDR3 loop: CASSEKMNSPLHF.

The chain combines TRBV4-1 with TRBJ2-7; as DNA is missing, the TRBD2 call by TCRdb cannot be tested. In germline, CDR1 is MGHRA, CDR2 YSYEKL. This CDR3 region has 15 residues. This chain's CDR3 is CASSLGTAGSYEQYF.

The rearrangement links TRBV4-3 to TRBJ1-2. CDR3 size: 17 residues. CDR1 and CDR2 from the germline V gene are LGHNA and YSLEER. The CDR3 reads CASSQELGIEGFYGYTF.

The rearrangement joins TRBV10-3 to TRBJ1-2; TCRdb reports TRBD1, a call that lacks DNA to check it against. The germline V gene encodes CDR1 ENHRY and CDR2 SYGVKD. CDR3 length equals 18 residues. The CDR3 here is CAISDPRTDRQTNYGYTF.

V and J are TRBV19 and TRBJ2-5. Germline values: CDR1 LNHDA, CDR2 SQIVND (reference sequence). The CDR3 covers 14 residues. The CDR3 sequence is CASRTDRYQETQYF.

CDR3 amino acids: CASRAYVERSPLHF. The chain carries TRBV28 and TRBJ1-6. CDR1 MDHEN and CDR2 SYDVKM come from the germline V gene. This CDR3 is 14 amino acids long. Based on the CDR3 plus reference TRBV28 and TRBJ1-6, the full variable domain is DVKVTQSSRYLVKRTGEKVFLECVQDMDHENMFWYRQDPGLGLRLIYFSYDVKMKEKGDIPEGYSVSREKKERFSLILESASTNQTSMYLCASRAYVERSPLHFGNGTRLTVT.

V and J are TRBV6-6 and TRBJ2-1; TCRdb's D gene call, TRBD1, goes unchecked for lack of DNA. Germline-derived CDR1 and CDR2 are MNHNY and SVGAGI (reference sequence). There are 12 residues in the CDR3. CDR3 amino acids: CASGGADNEQFF.

The chain recombines TRBV7-8 with TRBJ1-2; no DNA is available, so the TRBD1 call from TCRdb remains unchecked. The CDR3 sequence is 17 residues long. CDR1 is SGHVS and CDR2 is FQNEAQ in the germline V gene. The CDR3 spells CASSLVPGGHHNYGYTF.

This chain connects TRBV28 to TRBJ2-1; TCRdb gives TRBD1 as the D gene, but with no DNA this cannot be confirmed. CDR1 and CDR2 from the germline V gene are MDHEN and SYDVKM. The CDR3 has 15 amino acids. The CDR3 sequence is CALTPMGPNYNEQFF.